Listed below are T cell receptor beta chains from one sample, sequenced in a study of cytomegalovirus exposure and HLA in healthy donors. Here immunoSEQ multiplex PCR was the method, and the copy in TCRdb shows in-frame clones only, minus some. The data contain 150,000 to 200,000 clones, roughly three quarters of them seen just once; the ten biggest clones take up approximately 15%. Sequencing used PBMCs. The receptors were gathered from a woman in her thirties or forties in good health and CMV-seronegative. Both conserved end residues are part of each CDR3. Each record gives: clone size, J gene, D gene, V gene, CDR3 DNA, CDR3 protein. D genes are given only for firm matches. Not every row has a clone size; where given, it reads once, few, many or a size class.

. TRBJ1-2 . TRBV19 TGTGCCAGTAGTATAGATCAATGGAAAGGGGTCTATGGCTACACCTTC CASSIDQWKGVYGYTF
. TRBJ1-3 . TRBV11-2 TGTGCCAGCAGCTTAGGAAGGGGAAGAAACACCATATATTTT CASSLGRGRNTIYF
. TRBJ2-1 TRBD2 TRBV5-6 TGTGCCAGCAGCTTGGGAATAGGGAGGGACTCTTACAATGAGCAGTTCTTC CASSLGIGRDSYNEQFF
. TRBJ2-3 . TRBV10-2 TGCGCCAGCAGTGACAGCCCCAAGGGGACGCAGTATTTT CASSDSPKGTQYF
. TRBJ2-2 . TRBV9 TGTGCCAGCGGACAAACGAACACCGGGGAGCTGTTTTTT CASGQTNTGELFF
. TRBJ2-7 TRBD1 TRBV28 TGTGCCAGCAGTTTCCGGGACAGGGGAAAGCAGTACTTC CASSFRDRGKQYF
. TRBJ2-1 . TRBV5-4 TGTGCCAGCAGCTTTCCGGGGAGGCCGAACAATGAGCAGTTCTTC CASSFPGRPNNEQFF
. TRBJ1-4 TRBD1 TRBV5-1 TGCGCCAGCAGCTTAGCTACCCCAGGGGGGGAAAAACTGTTTTTT CASSLATPGGEKLFF
. TRBJ2-1 . TRBV9 TGTGCCAGCACCCTCAGGGGCGGGAGAGGCAATGAGCAGTTCTTC CASTLRGGRGNEQFF
. TRBJ1-2 . TRBV15 TGTGCCACCAGCAGAGGCCGGACAGAGATGGAAGGCTACACCTTC CATSRGRTEMEGYTF
few TRBJ2-5 TRBD2 TRBV7-9 TGTGCCAGCAGCTTAGAGCGTAGCGGGAGGGCCATTCGAATGGAGACCCAGTACTTC CASSLERSGRAIRMETQYF
. TRBJ1-2 . TRBV29-1 TGCAGCGTTTCCCAGGCACGAGCCGATTCCGTGAAGGCCTTC CSVSQARADSVKAF
. TRBJ2-1 . TRBV2 TGTGCCAGCGGAGGGGTACGGGGAAATGAGCAGTTCTTC CASGGVRGNEQFF
. TRBJ2-1 TRBD2 TRBV11-2 TGTGCCAGCAGCCTGACCCCTAGCGGGGGGGTCAATGAGCAGTTCTTC CASSLTPSGGVNEQFF
few TRBJ1-4 TRBD1 TRBV30 TGTGCCTGGAGTCAACGCCGCCCGACAGGGGGAAATGAAAAACTGTTTTTT CAWSQRRPTGGNEKLFF
. TRBJ2-1 . TRBV7-8 TGTGCCAGCAGTAAACTTTCGGTGGGGGCGGGTGAGCAGTTCTTC CASSKLSVGAGEQFF
few TRBJ2-7 . TRBV7-8 TGTGCCAGCAGCTTAAGGGGTGCACTCACCTACGAGCAGTACTTC CASSLRGALTYEQYF
once TRBJ1-5 TRBD1 TRBV5-8 TGTGCCAGCAGCGGACAGGTCCGATATCAGCCCCAGCATTTT CASSGQVRYQPQHF
once TRBJ2-1 . TRBV6-4 TGTGCCAGCAGTGACTCGAGCGGCTCCTACAATGAGCAGTTCTTC CASSDSSGSYNEQFF
. TRBJ1-1 . TRBV9 TGTGCCAGCAGCGCGGGGGCGGGGGCCACTGAAGCTTTCTTT CASSAGAGATEAFF
few TRBJ1-4 . TRBV5-4 TGTGCCAGCAGCTTGCGGGGGGATGAAAAACTGTTTTTT CASSLRGDEKLFF
. TRBJ2-1 TRBD2 TRBV5-6 TGTGCCAGCAGCTTGGCCGGGGCGGGAGGCGCCTACAATGAGCAGTTCTTC CASSLAGAGGAYNEQFF
. TRBJ2-5 TRBD1 TRBV2 TGTGCCAGCAGTCCCGGGACAGGGATTGGGAAGACCCAGTACTTC CASSPGTGIGKTQYF
. TRBJ1-2 TRBD1 TRBV6-5 TGTGCCAGCAGTCTTCGACAGGGTTTGAATGGCTACACCTTC CASSLRQGLNGYTF
. TRBJ2-3 TRBD2 TRBV5-4 TGTGCCAGCAGCTTAGCGGGAGTGGTAGATACGCAGTATTTT CASSLAGVVDTQYF
. TRBJ2-1 . TRBV7-9 TGTGCCAGCAGCTTGTTACAGGGTTCCTACAATGAGCAGTTCTTC CASSLLQGSYNEQFF
. TRBJ1-2 TRBD1 TRBV18 TGTGCCAGCTCACCGGGACAGGAAAACTATGGCTACACCTTC CASSPGQENYGYTF
. TRBJ2-2 TRBD2 TRBV10-1 TGCGCCAGCAGTCGTTCGGCTAGCGGGACCGGGGAGCTGTTTTTT CASSRSASGTGELFF
once TRBJ2-7 TRBD1 TRBV11-2 TGTGCCAGCAGCTCCTCTGGGACAGGATACGAGCAGTACTTC CASSSSGTGYEQYF
few TRBJ2-1 . TRBV19 TGTGCCAGTAGTATAGCGAACAGGGCTGCGTATAGGAATGAGCAGTTCTTC CASSIANRAAYRNEQFF
. TRBJ1-2 TRBD1 TRBV5-4 TGTGCCAGCAGCTCAACTTCGGGACAGGGGTTCTATGGCTACACCTTC CASSSTSGQGFYGYTF
. TRBJ1-2 . TRBV7-9 TGTTCCAGCAGCCCTACAGGGACCTATGGCTACACCTTC CSSSPTGTYGYTF
. TRBJ1-2 . TRBV28 TGTGCCAGCAGTTCTGGAGGGGCGATTTCAAACTATGGCTACACCTTC CASSSGGAISNYGYTF
. TRBJ2-3 . TRBV7-3 TGTGCCAGCAGCTTAACGCCCTTACCCCAGGTTGATACGCAGTATTTT CASSLTPLPQVDTQYF
. TRBJ1-1 . TRBV6-1 TGTGCCAGCAAGTTACACGAGGGCACTGAAGCTTTCTTT CASKLHEGTEAFF
. TRBJ2-3 TRBD2 TRBV6-6 TGTGCCTCTAAGGGCGGGAGCGGCGTAGATACGCAGTATTTT CASKGGSGVDTQYF
. TRBJ1-6 . TRBV11-3 TGTGCCAGCAGCTTAGGAAGCGGCTCACCCCTCCACTTT CASSLGSGSPLHF
. TRBJ1-6 . TRBV10-1 TGCGCCAGCAGTGAGCCCCGGGACACCTATAATTCACCCCTCCACTTT CASSEPRDTYNSPLHF
. TRBJ1-6 TRBD1 TRBV11-2 TGTGCCAGCAGCTTTAGGGGACAGTATAATTCACCCCTCCACTTT CASSFRGQYNSPLHF
. TRBJ2-5 TRBD2 TRBV7-2 TGTGCCAGCAGCTCCGGACTAGCGGGGGAACAAGAGACCCAGTACTTC CASSSGLAGEQETQYF
once TRBJ2-5 TRBD2 TRBV7-7 TGTGCCAGCAGCTTAGGAGCGGGGGATGAGACCCAGTACTTC CASSLGAGDETQYF
few TRBJ2-7 . TRBV21-1 TGTGCCACCTTAGGGGGGCGGGAGGCCGTCCCGCACGAGCAGTACTTC CATLGGREAVPHEQYF
. TRBJ1-5 TRBD1 TRBV4-3 TGCGCCAGCAGCCAAGATGGGACAGGGAATCAGCCCCAGCATTTT CASSQDGTGNQPQHF
. TRBJ2-7 TRBD1 TRBV5-5 TGTGCCAGCAGCAGAGGGACAGGGGGATTCTACGAGCAGTACTTC CASSRGTGGFYEQYF
few TRBJ1-6 . TRBV6-5 TGTGCCAGCAGTTACTCGAATCGGGGGGTCCTCCACTTT CASSYSNRGVLHF
. TRBJ2-5 TRBD2 TRBV5-4 TGTGCCAGCAGCCCAGGAGCGGGGCTACAAGAGACCCAGTACTTC CASSPGAGLQETQYF
. TRBJ2-5 . TRBV7-9 TGTGCCAGCAGCTCGAAACAGGGCCGAGGAGAGACCCAGTACTTC CASSSKQGRGETQYF
. TRBJ2-1 TRBD1 TRBV19 TGTGCCAGTAGTATATATGGACAGGGCTCTTATGAGCAGTTCTTC CASSIYGQGSYEQFF
. TRBJ1-2 . TRBV9 TGTGCCAGCAGCGCAGCGGGACACAACTATGGCTACACCTTC CASSAAGHNYGYTF
. TRBJ2-1 . TRBV4-1 TGCGTCAGCAGCCAAGAGAGGGAACTGAACAATGAGCAGTTCTTC CVSSQERELNNEQFF
. TRBJ2-7 TRBD2 TRBV10-1 TGCGCCAGCAGTGAGTCGGGACTAGCCCGCTCCTACGAGCAGTACTTC CASSESGLARSYEQYF
. TRBJ1-1 . TRBV11-1 TGTGCCAGCATCCCCCGGGCACACGGAAGCGGAGAAGCTTTCTTT CASIPRAHGSGEAFF
few TRBJ2-7 TRBD2 TRBV7-2 TGTGCCAGCAGCTCAGAGCGGGGAGCATCCTACGAGCAGTACTTC CASSSERGASYEQYF
. TRBJ2-7 . TRBV6-1 TGTGCCAGCGGACAAGGGTACGAGCAGTACTTC CASGQGYEQYF
few TRBJ2-3 . TRBV14 TGTGCCAGCAGCCCTCCTAGGCGGGTGGGCACAGATACGCAGTATTTT CASSPPRRVGTDTQYF